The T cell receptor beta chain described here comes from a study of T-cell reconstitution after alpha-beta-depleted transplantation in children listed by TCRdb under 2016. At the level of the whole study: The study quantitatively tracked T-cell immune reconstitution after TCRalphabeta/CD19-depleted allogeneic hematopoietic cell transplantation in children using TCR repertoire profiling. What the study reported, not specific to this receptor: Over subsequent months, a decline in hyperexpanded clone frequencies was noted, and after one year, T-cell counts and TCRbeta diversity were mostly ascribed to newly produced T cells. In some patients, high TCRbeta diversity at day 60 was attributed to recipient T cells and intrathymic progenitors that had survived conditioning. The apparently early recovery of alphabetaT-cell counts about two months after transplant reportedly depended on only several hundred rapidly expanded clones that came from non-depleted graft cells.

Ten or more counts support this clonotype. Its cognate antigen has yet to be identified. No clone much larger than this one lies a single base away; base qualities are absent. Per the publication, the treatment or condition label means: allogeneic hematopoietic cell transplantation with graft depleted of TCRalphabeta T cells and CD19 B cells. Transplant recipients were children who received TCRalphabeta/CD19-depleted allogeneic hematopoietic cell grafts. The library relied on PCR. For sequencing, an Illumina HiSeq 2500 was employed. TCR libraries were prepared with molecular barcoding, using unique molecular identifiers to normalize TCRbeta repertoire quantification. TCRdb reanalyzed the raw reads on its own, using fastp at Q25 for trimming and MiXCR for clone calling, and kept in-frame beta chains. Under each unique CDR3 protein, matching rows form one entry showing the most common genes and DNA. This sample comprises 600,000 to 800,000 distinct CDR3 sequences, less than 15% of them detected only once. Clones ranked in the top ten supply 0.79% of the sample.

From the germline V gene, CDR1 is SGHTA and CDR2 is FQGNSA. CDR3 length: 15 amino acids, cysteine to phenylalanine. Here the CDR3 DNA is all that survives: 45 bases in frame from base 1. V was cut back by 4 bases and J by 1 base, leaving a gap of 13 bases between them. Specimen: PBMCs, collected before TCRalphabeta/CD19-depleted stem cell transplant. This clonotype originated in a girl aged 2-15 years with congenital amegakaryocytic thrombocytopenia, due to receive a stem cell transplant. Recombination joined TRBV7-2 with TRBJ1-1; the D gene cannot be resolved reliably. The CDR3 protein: CASSSGSRRNTEAFF. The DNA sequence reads TGTGCCAGCAGCTCTGGGAGCAGGCGGAACACTGAAGCTTTCTTT.